This T cell receptor (beta chain) was recovered during a study of CD8 T cells in Susac syndrome. Study at large: Patients with Susac syndrome, at blood draw, were therapy-naive, on corticosteroids, or on intravenous immunoglobulin alone.

With random hexamers, roughly 0.45 to 1 ug RNA was reverse transcribed. By means of immunoSEQ multiplex PCR, TCR beta CDR3 spanning 54 Vbeta and 13 Jbeta underwent amplification. TCRdb re-called the immunoSEQ multiplex PCR reads through MiXCR, storing one row per CDR3 protein. The sample records roughly 200,000 distinct CDR3 sequences, 90% to 95% being singletons. There are 16 residues in the CDR3. The V gene end was trimmed by 4 bases and the J gene end by 2 bases; junction bases not matched to a gene: 6. Germline V gives CDR1 MDHEN, CDR2 SYDVKM. This receptor was obtained from a human donor with Susac syndrome. Specimen: CD4+ T cells from PBMCs. The rearrangement links TRBV28 to TRBJ2-1, with 9 bases matching TRBD2. As DNA, the CDR3 is TGTGCCAGCAGTTGGGATCCTAGCGGGACCTACAATGAGCAGTTCTTC. Translating gives CASSWDPSGTYNEQFF.